These 21 T cell receptor beta chains originate from one sample sequenced in a study of control samples from healthy donors and cancer patients. Profiling relied on immunoSEQ multiplex PCR, and the TCRdb table lists in-frame clones only, not all of them. The data contain about 410,000 clones, 80% to 95% of them singletons. Source material: PBMCs. The source of these receptors is a man in his forties with head and neck cancer.

The V and J genes are TRBV28 and TRBJ1-2, with D possibly being TRBD1 (6 bases). The V gene lost 6 bases and the J gene lost 4 bases, with 21 bases spanning the gap. Germline V gene lookup returns CDR1 MDHEN and CDR2 SYDVKM. CDR3 length: 16 amino acids. CDR3 DNA: TGTGCCAGCAGCTTGGTTGGGGGGGCGCTGAGCTATGGCTACACCTTC. This encodes CASSLVGGALSYGYTF.

This chain connects TRBV30 to TRBJ1-2; D unclear. The CDR3 totals 13 residues. Trimming shortened V by 0 bases and J by 1 base, and 6 bases separated the two germline ends. Germline lookup yields CDR1 GTSNPN and CDR2 SVGIG (reference sequence). The CDR3 sequence: CAWSVGDNYGYTF. The CDR3 DNA sequence: TGTGCCTGGAGTGTCGGGGATAACTATGGCTACACCTTC.

This clone was counted a few times. The chain employs TRBV27 and TRBJ1-6; 8 nucleotides match TRBD1. CDR3 size: 15 residues. Germline CDR1 and CDR2: MNHEY and SMNVEV (reference sequence). Trimming removed 7 bases from V and 9 bases from J; junction bases left unmatched: 11. The CDR3 nucleotides read TGTGCCAGCACCATTGGACAGGGCCGTGGTTCACCCCTCCACTTT. Protein product: CASTIGQGRGSPLHF.

The V call is TRBV7-3, the J call TRBJ2-7, with D perhaps TRBD2 (6 bases). V dropped 2 bases and J dropped 4 bases, with 15 bases sitting between them. In germline, CDR1 is SGHTA, CDR2 FQGTGA. CDR3 length: 15 residues. The CDR3 loop is CASSLGGGLLYEQYF. DNA of the CDR3: TGTGCCAGCAGCTTAGGGGGAGGACTACTATACGAGCAGTACTTC.

This chain uses TRBV2 with TRBJ2-1, with D uncertain. The CDR3 is 13 amino acids. Trimming removed 5 bases from V and 8 bases from J, with 13 bases in between. Germline CDR1 SNHLY, CDR2 FYNNEI. CDR3 nucleotide sequence: TGTGCCAGCAGTACCCCTTTAGTCGATGAGCAGTTCTTC. Protein: CASSTPLVDEQFF.

Details on this clone: Lacking the conserved final phenylalanine or tryptophan, this CDR3 likely reflects a read error. CDR3 DNA: TGTGCCAGCAGCCAGCCCCATACGCAGTATCTT. Its protein is CASSQPHTQYL. The chain carries TRBV7-2 and TRBJ2-3, with D unresolved. The CDR3 extends over 11 amino acids. Germline V gives CDR1 SGHTA, CDR2 FQGNSA. Trimming took off 5 bases at V and 7 bases at J, with 7 bases between the two ends.

The J gene is TRBJ1-1, the V gene TRBV7-3, with a possible D match to TRBD1 (6 bases). The CDR3 totals 15 residues. Between the trimmed V and J ends, which lost 5 bases and 4 bases, there was a span of 17 bases. CDR1 and CDR2 (germline): SGHTA, FQGTGA. The CDR3 here is CASSPEGGAGTEAFF. DNA of the CDR3: TGTGCCAGCAGCCCGGAGGGGGGGGCAGGCACTGAAGCTTTCTTT.

The V call is TRBV7-2, the J call TRBJ2-1; perhaps TRBD2 as D (6 bases). V lost 5 bases and J 6 bases, leaving 14 bases between the germline ends. Per germline, CDR1 SGHTA and CDR2 FQGNSA. The CDR3 consists of 14 residues. DNA for the CDR3: TGTGCCAGCAGCCCAGACTCGGGGGTCAATGAGCAGTTCTTC. Protein sequence: CASSPDSGVNEQFF. The full variable domain, in which reference TRBV7-2 and TRBJ2-1 provide the parts outside the CDR3, is GAGVSQSPSNKVTEKGKDVELRCDPISGHTALYWYRQSLGQGLEFLIYFQGNSAPDKSGLPSDRFSAERTGGSVSTLTIQRTQQEDSAVYLCASSPDSGVNEQFFGPGTRLTVL.

This chain connects TRBV2 to TRBJ2-5; TRBD2 agrees at 10 bases. The germline V gene encodes CDR1 SNHLY and CDR2 FYNNEI. This CDR3 has 14 residues. V shed 4 bases and J 5 bases; nucleotides not matched to a gene: 4. The CDR3 is CASSGTSGWETQYF. The CDR3 DNA is TGTGCCAGCAGTGGGACTAGCGGCTGGGAGACCCAGTACTTC.

V gene TRBV6-5 combines with J gene TRBJ1-5; no definite D call. Trimming left V 8 bases short and J 4 bases short, with 6 bases between. The CDR3 is 11 amino acids. The germline V gene has CDR1 MNHEY and CDR2 SVGAGI. CDR3 amino acids: CASGVNQPQHF. As DNA, the CDR3 is TGTGCCAGCGGGGTGAATCAGCCCCAGCATTTT.

The chain links TRBV9 to TRBJ2-3; a weak D match, TRBD2 (5 bases). The CDR3 loop spans 17 amino acids. In germline, CDR1 is SGDLS, CDR2 YYNGEE. Trimming stripped 3 bases from V and 4 bases from J, with 21 bases between. CDR3 amino acids: CASSGRTVPFDADTQYF. The CDR3 coding sequence is TGTGCCAGCAGCGGTCGGACTGTTCCCTTCGACGCAGATACGCAGTATTTT.

The CDR3 DNA reads as TGTGCCAGCAGCTTAGGAGGGGCAGATACGCAGTATTTT. Translation: CASSLGGADTQYF. The chain is built from TRBV11-2 and TRBJ2-3; perhaps D is TRBD1 or TRBD2 (5 bases each). The V end was cut by 1 base, the J end by 4 bases, with 6 bases between. CDR1 SGHAT and CDR2 FQNNGV come from the germline V gene. This CDR3 has 13 amino acids.

The gene calls are TRBV28 and TRBJ2-7; tentatively, D is TRBD2 (5 bases). Germline CDR1 reads MDHEN; CDR2 reads SYDVKM. CDR3 size: 13 residues. Trimming stripped 8 bases from V and 3 bases from J, with 14 bases between. The CDR3 spells CASAVPGVYEQYF. DNA for the CDR3: TGTGCCAGCGCCGTCCCCGGGGTCTACGAGCAGTACTTC.

This clone showed up just once. Other DNA sequences of this sample code for an identical CDR3. The V and J genes are TRBV27 and TRBJ1-5, with a weak D call TRBD1 (6 bases). CDR3 length equals 13 residues. Germline V gene data show CDR1 as MNHEY and CDR2 as SMNVEV (reference sequence). Trimming stripped 5 bases from V and 7 bases from J, with 12 bases between. The CDR3 region has the DNA TGTGCCAGCAGTATCACAGGGAACCAGCCCCAGCATTTT. This sequence encodes CASSITGNQPQHF.

The V call is TRBV28, the J call TRBJ2-5; 8 bases match TRBD2. The CDR3 is 16 amino acids. CDR1 MDHEN and CDR2 SYDVKM come from the germline V gene. Germline trimming cut 3 bases from V and 4 bases from J; bases unmatched to any gene: 10. This CDR3 is CASSLAVAGRRETQYF. The CDR3 coding sequence is TGTGCCAGCAGTTTGGCGGTAGCGGGAAGGCGAGAGACCCAGTACTTC.

This chain links TRBV11-3 with TRBJ2-1; 7 nucleotides align to TRBD2. Germline V gene lookup returns CDR1 SGHNT and CDR2 YENEEA. CDR3 size: 15 residues. With 4 bases clipped from V and 0 bases from J, the junction kept 3 bases outside the gene matches. As DNA, the CDR3 is TGTGCCAGCAGCTCTAGCGGCCTCTCCTACAATGAGCAGTTCTTC. Translated: CASSSSGLSYNEQFF.

The V gene is TRBV29-1, the J gene TRBJ2-3; 8 bases match TRBD2. Germline CDR1 reads SQVTM; CDR2 reads ANQGSEA. V lost 4 bases, J lost 0 bases, and 3 bases stayed unmatched. CDR3 size: 14 residues. CDR3 loop: CSVARGVSTDTQYF. Written as DNA, the CDR3 is TGCAGCGTTGCGCGGGGGGTGAGCACAGATACGCAGTATTTT.

This chain connects TRBV5-5 to TRBJ1-1, with D uncertain. Germline loops: CDR1 SGHKS, CDR2 YYEKEE (reference sequence). This CDR3 has 13 residues. V lost 0 bases, J lost 1 base, and 4 bases lay in between. CDR3 nucleotides: TGTGCCAGCAGCTTGGGCTCGAACACTGAAGCTTTCTTT. This gives the protein CASSLGSNTEAFF.

The J gene is TRBJ2-7, the V gene TRBV30; D tentatively fits TRBD1 or TRBD2 (5 bases each). Trimming cost V 2 bases and J 2 bases, with 7 bases left between them. The CDR3 loop spans 12 amino acids. Per the germline V gene, CDR1 is GTSNPN and CDR2 is SVGIG (reference sequence). In DNA, the CDR3 is TGTGCCTGGAGTACGGGACCCTACGAGCAGTACTTC. Translated, it gives CAWSTGPYEQYF.

The rearrangement uses TRBV11-3 and TRBJ1-3; D ambiguous. Germline assignment: CDR1 SGHNT and CDR2 YENEEA. The CDR3 consists of 14 residues. Between the trimmed V and J ends, which lost 4 bases and 4 bases, there was a span of 11 bases. The CDR3 DNA sequence: TGTGCCAGCAGCTCACCAGGATACGGAAACACCATATATTTT. This codes for CASSSPGYGNTIYF.

The chain has TRBV6-1 and TRBJ1-2, with TRBD1 identical over 9 bases. J was trimmed by 3 bases and V by 3 bases; bases with no gene match: 8. The CDR3 totals 16 residues. Germline V gene data show CDR1 as MNHNS and CDR2 as SASEGT. CDR3 sequence (DNA): TGTGCCAGCAGTGACACGTACAGGGGGCTGGACTATGGCTACACCTTC. It translates to CASSDTYRGLDYGYTF.